These T cell receptor beta chains were read from a single sample in a study of shared clonotypes between healthy human individuals. Profiling relied on immunoSEQ multiplex PCR, and the TCRdb table lists in-frame clones only, not all of them. The sample consists of around 240,000 clones, 50% to 80% of them appearing once. The sample comprised memory CD4+ T cells sorted from blood. These receptors all come from a man younger than 45 in good health. CDR3s include the opening cysteine and the closing phenylalanine or tryptophan. A D gene is named only where the DNA matches it firmly. Size is stated for part of the rows, as once, few or many counts, or as a class when the clone is expanded.

D gene,J gene,clone size,V gene,CDR3 DNA,CDR3 protein
TRBD2,TRBJ2-1,.,TRBV7-9,TGTGCCAGCAGCGCCCGGATATGGCTAGCGGGAGACTTCAATGAGCAGTTCTTC,CASSARIWLAGDFNEQFF
.,TRBJ2-7,.,TRBV9,TGTGCCAGCAGCACCTTGGGGGCTAGCGCGACGGGGGAGCAGTACTTC,CASSTLGASATGEQYF
.,TRBJ2-7,.,TRBV27,TGTGCCTACGCCAGTTCAACCGCACTCTCCCTTTACGAGCAGTACTTC,CAYASSTALSLYEQYF
.,TRBJ2-2,.,TRBV29-1,TGCAGCGCCAAGGGGCAGGGGGGTGGCACCGGGGAGCTGTTTTTT,CSAKGQGGGTGELFF
.,TRBJ2-7,once,TRBV2,TGTGCCAGCAGTTACTATGGCTCCTACGAGCAGTACTTC,CASSYYGSYEQYF
TRBD2,TRBJ2-3,.,TRBV18,TGTGCCAGCTCACCACAAGCGGGGGGAGATACGCAGTATTTT,CASSPQAGGDTQYF
.,TRBJ2-1,.,TRBV27,TGTGCCAGCAGTGTAGTGTTAAGCTCCTACAATGAGCAGTTCTTC,CASSVVLSSYNEQFF
.,TRBJ2-7,.,TRBV9,TGTGCCAGCAGCCCGTACCCATTCCAGGGGAACGAGCAGTACTTC,CASSPYPFQGNEQYF
.,TRBJ2-7,few,TRBV7-9,TGTGCCAGCAGCTTAGGAGGGGCTCGCTACGAGCAGTACTTC,CASSLGGARYEQYF
TRBD2,TRBJ2-3,.,TRBV6-9,TGTGCCAGCAGTTGGTTTGAAACCCCCCTCTTAAGGACTAGCGGGAGGTCAGATACGCAGTATTTT,CASSWFETPLLRTSGRSDTQYF
.,TRBJ2-5,.,TRBV5-1,TGCGCCAGCAGCTTGTCGCCAGGGGCTCAAGAGACCCAGTACTTC,CASSLSPGAQETQYF
TRBD2,TRBJ2-7,.,TRBV27,TGTGCCAGCGGGAGGGCTTGGGAGCAGTACTTC,CASGRAWEQYF
TRBD2,TRBJ2-3,.,TRBV4-2,TGTGCCAGCAGCCGCGACGGACGGGGGGCTAGCGGGAGTCGATCCGATACGCAGTATTTT,CASSRDGRGASGSRSDTQYF
.,TRBJ2-1,many,TRBV20-1,TGCAGTGCCACCCACAATGAGCAGTTCTTC,CSATHNEQFF
TRBD2,TRBJ2-2,.,TRBV11-2,TGTGCCAGCAGCTGGAGGACTAGCTCTCCCGGGGAGCTGTTTTTT,CASSWRTSSPGELFF
.,TRBJ2-5,few,TRBV6-5,TGTGCCAGCAGGCAAGGGGACTCCGTCCAGTACTTC,CASRQGDSVQYF
.,TRBJ1-1,.,TRBV9,TGTGCCAGCAGCGTAGACGGGGGAGGGGACACTGAAGCTTTCTTT,CASSVDGGGDTEAFF
.,TRBJ2-5,.,TRBV5-1,TGCGCCAGCAGCTTGGGGTCGGGGCCACAAGAGACCCAGTACTTC,CASSLGSGPQETQYF
.,TRBJ2-7,few,TRBV6-6,TGTGCCAGCAGTTACCCCACTATCTACGAGCAGTACTTC,CASSYPTIYEQYF
.,TRBJ2-1,.,TRBV6-1,TGTGCCAGCAGTGAACTTCGGGGGAGGATTGAGCAGTTCTTC,CASSELRGRIEQFF
.,TRBJ2-2,.,TRBV7-8,TGTGCCAGCAGCTTATTAGTTGGGGGGGCGCCCGGGGAGCTGTTTTTT,CASSLLVGGAPGELFF
.,TRBJ2-5,.,TRBV7-2,TGTGCCAGCAGCTTAGCGGCGATCGAAGTGGGGACCCAGTACTTC,CASSLAAIEVGTQYF
.,TRBJ2-5,.,TRBV12-5,TGTGCTAGTGGTTTTCGGGACAAACCTTGCGAGACCCAGTACTTC,CASGFRDKPCETQYF
TRBD2,TRBJ2-3,.,TRBV10-2,TGCGCCAGCAGTGAGATGGCTAATGGACTAGCGGGAGAAAGTGATACGCAGTATTTT,CASSEMANGLAGESDTQYF
.,TRBJ2-7,.,TRBV11-2,TGTGCCAGCAGCTTTGGTTCAAACTACGAGCAGTACTTC,CASSFGSNYEQYF
.,TRBJ2-5,.,TRBV28,TGTGCCAGCAGTTTAGGGGGCTATGGGGAGACCCAGTACTTC,CASSLGGYGETQYF
TRBD2,TRBJ2-2,.,TRBV5-1,TGCGCCAGCAGCTTGGCCGGGACTAGTTCGTCCGGGGAGCTGTTTTTT,CASSLAGTSSSGELFF